Listed below are T cell receptor beta chains from one sample, sequenced in a study of T cell responses to AZD1222 COVID-19 vaccine. Using immunoSEQ multiplex PCR, the repertoire was profiled, and TCRdb retains in-frame clones only, with some absent. The profile covers 95,000 to 100,000 clones, with approximately 84% appearing a single time and approximately 15% taken by the ten largest. Sequences were derived from peripheral blood, sampled on day 0 of AZD1222 vaccination. These receptors were obtained from an adult in good health. CDR3s include the opening cysteine and the closing phenylalanine or tryptophan. The D gene is left open where the match is weak. Clone size appears in some rows only: once, few, many, or a class for an expanded clone.

v_gene	d_gene	abundance	j_gene	len	CDR3aa	CDR3nt
TRBV12-3/TRBV12-4	NA	medium-sized	TRBJ2-7	12	CASSQGPYEQYF	TGTGCCAGCAGCCAGGGACCCTACGAGCAGTACTTC
TRBV4-2	TRBD1	once	TRBJ1-2	16	CASSQDSGQGETGYTF	TGTGCCAGCAGCCAAGATTCAGGACAGGGGGAGACTGGCTACACCTTC
TRBV5-1	NA	once	TRBJ2-5	13	CASSLDIQETQYF	TGCGCCAGCAGCCTGGACATCCAAGAGACCCAGTACTTC
TRBV11-2	NA	NA	TRBJ2-7	14	CASSFRLEAYEQYF	TGTGCCAGCAGCTTTAGGCTTGAAGCCTACGAGCAGTACTTC
TRBV5-1	NA	NA	TRBJ2-7	11	CASSDSYEQYF	TGCGCCAGCAGCGACTCCTACGAGCAGTACTTC
TRBV3-1/TRBV3-2	TRBD1	once	TRBJ2-3	16	CASRPGTGGRTDTQYF	TGTGCCAGCAGGCCCGGGACAGGGGGCCGTACAGATACGCAGTATTTT
TRBV3-1/TRBV3-2	TRBD1	NA	TRBJ1-1	16	CASSPGTGTALTEAFF	TGTGCCAGCAGCCCTGGGACAGGGACTGCGTTAACTGAAGCTTTCTTT
TRBV7-9	NA	NA	TRBJ1-4	15	CASSWGAGEHEKLFF	TGTGCCAGCAGCTGGGGGGCCGGTGAACATGAAAAACTGTTTTTT
TRBV27	NA	NA	TRBJ2-7	17	CASSFRALWGGHYEQYF	TGTGCCAGCAGTTTCCGAGCGTTATGGGGGGGCCACTACGAGCAGTACTTC
TRBV21-1	NA	NA	TRBJ2-2	17	CASSTPSGASNTGELFF	TGTGCCAGCAGCACCCCCTCAGGGGCCTCGAACACCGGGGAGCTGTTTTTT
TRBV7-8	NA	NA	TRBJ1-1	13	CASSMTVNTEAFF	TGTGCCAGCAGTATGACAGTGAACACTGAAGCTTTCTTT
TRBV14	NA	NA	TRBJ1-3	17	CASSQDWGIGSGNTIYF	TGTGCCAGCAGCCAAGATTGGGGAATCGGGTCTGGAAACACCATATATTTT
TRBV5-1	NA	NA	TRBJ2-2	16	CASSLFSAPNTGELFF	TGCGCCAGCAGCTTGTTTAGTGCCCCGAACACCGGGGAGCTGTTTTTT
TRBV3-1/TRBV3-2	TRBD1	NA	TRBJ1-4	14	CASRDRVSREKLFF	TGTGCCAGCAGGGACAGGGTATCACGCGAAAAACTGTTTTTT
TRBV3-1/TRBV3-2	TRBD2	NA	TRBJ2-3	16	CASSQESSGRTDTQYF	TGTGCCAGCAGCCAAGAGTCTAGCGGACGCACAGATACGCAGTATTTT
TRBV7-3	NA	NA	TRBJ1-6	14	CASSLVGLSSPLHF	TGTGCCAGCAGCTTAGTGGGACTTTCCTCACCCCTCCACTTT
TRBV27	NA	NA	TRBJ2-7	14	CASSRTTRQGGQYF	TGTGCCAGCAGTCGGACCACCCGACAGGGAGGGCAGTACTTC
TRBV7-9	NA	NA	TRBJ1-5	15	CASSLRARRNQPQHF	TGTGCCAGCAGCTTAAGGGCGCGGCGCAATCAGCCCCAGCATTTT
TRBV11-3	NA	NA	TRBJ2-2	13	CASSLEGRGELFF	TGTGCCAGCAGCTTAGAGGGCCGCGGGGAGCTGTTTTTT
TRBV3-1/TRBV3-2	NA	NA	TRBJ2-1	15	CASSPRAGAYNEQFF	TGTGCCAGCAGCCCGAGGGCAGGGGCCTACAATGAGCAGTTCTTC
TRBV6-5	NA	NA	TRBJ1-6	15	CASSSRQEGNSPLHF	TGTGCCAGCAGTTCCCGACAGGAGGGTAATTCACCCCTCCACTTT
TRBV6-1	NA	NA	TRBJ1-1	15	CASSEQRGMNTEAFF	TGTGCCAGCAGTGAACAGAGGGGCATGAACACTGAAGCTTTCTTT
TRBV28	TRBD1	NA	TRBJ2-7	18	CASSLIFGTTGGTYEQYF	TGTGCCAGCAGTTTAATATTTGGTACGACAGGGGGCACCTACGAGCAGTACTTC
TRBV27	NA	NA	TRBJ2-1	15	CASTQPDGVVHEQFF	TGTGCCAGCACCCAACCCGATGGGGTCGTACATGAGCAGTTCTTC